The present entry profiles one T cell receptor beta chain with its context. The antigen remains undetermined. Sequenced by immunoSEQ multiplex PCR; TCRdb stores in-frame clones only, minus some. The sample lists approximately 60,000 clones, roughly nine tenths occurring once. V lost 1 base and J lost 5, with 15 bases in between. Germline V gene lookup returns CDR1 SEHNR and CDR2 FQNEAQ (reference sequence). CDR3 length: 16 amino acids. The sample originates from a study of a mutant IDH1 vaccine in newly diagnosed glioma. Turning to the study itself: V12 corresponded to week 35 and V13 to week 47. Study outcomes and limitations: Patients showed vaccine-induced immune responses at a rate of 80% to 95%.

Specified time point: week 35, safety follow-up. Each vaccine dose was 300 ug of mutant IDH1 20-mer peptide, with topical imiquimod. The sequences come from PBMCs, collected from a glioma patient whose treatment included an IDH1 peptide vaccine. The clonotype was recovered from a man aged 35 to 55 with glioma. The chain uses TRBV7-9 and TRBJ1-5; no firm D call. The CDR3 loop reads CASSLGVNNLYQPQHF. DNA of the CDR3: TGTGCCAGCAGCTTAGGTGTGAACAATCTTTATCAGCCCCAGCATTTT.